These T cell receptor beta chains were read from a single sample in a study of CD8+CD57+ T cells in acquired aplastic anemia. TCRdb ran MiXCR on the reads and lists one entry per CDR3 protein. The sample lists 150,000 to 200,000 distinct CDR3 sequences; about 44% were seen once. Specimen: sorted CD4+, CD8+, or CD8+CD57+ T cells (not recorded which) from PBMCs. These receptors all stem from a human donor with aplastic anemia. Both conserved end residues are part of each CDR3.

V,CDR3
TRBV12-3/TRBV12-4,CASRQGTSSDTQYF
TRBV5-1,CASSRGGANGELFF
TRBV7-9,CASSLGTGGSYEQYF
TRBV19,CASSAHRALEPQHF
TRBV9,CASSVDGGVLYGYTF
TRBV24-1,CATSDPMNSPGELFF
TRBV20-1,CSAGRQGRQETQYF
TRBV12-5,CASGRYAGTENQPQHF
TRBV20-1,CSAPSQTGRSDEQYF
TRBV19,CASSISSGRVYEQYF
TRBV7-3,CASSSRPTGTARNTEAFF
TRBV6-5,CASSFGNLLNTEAFF
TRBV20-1,CSARVDSGTNQFF
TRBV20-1,CSARVASGGTDTQYF
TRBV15,CATSREATVGGEQYF
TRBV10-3,CAIRDSYRETQYF
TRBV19,CASNTRGQGEAFF
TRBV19,CASSMKIGGAGEKLFF
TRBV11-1,CASSLGYGQHSYEQYF
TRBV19,CASSIRLADTDTQYF
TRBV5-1,CASSLDYTEAFF
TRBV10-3,CAISSGGAGNEQFF
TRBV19,CASSLGRYGYTF
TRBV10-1,CASSQDDREASF
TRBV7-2,CASSLAKTSSYEQYF
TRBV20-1,CSARDLGTGVTYGYTF
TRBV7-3,CASSFGGVDEQYF
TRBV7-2,CASSRTYQETQYF
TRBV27,CASSLVVGNEQFF
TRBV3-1,CASSRDAGSYNEQFF
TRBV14,CASSPKEGSVYEQYF
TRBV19,CASSKTGGVGTEAFF
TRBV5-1,CASTPRGSSYEQYF
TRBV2,CASSEAREGEQYF
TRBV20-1,CSARDRAILGEQYF
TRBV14,CASSQGVAEKLFF
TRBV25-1,CASSEDRDTGELFF
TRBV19,CASSTQGAANEKLFF
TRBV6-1,CASRLTGGEQYF
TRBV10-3,CASAEGAISYEQYF
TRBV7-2,CASSPQSAGTNGYTF
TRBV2,CASNTVVTAAYEQCF
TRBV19,CAGSMLGQPQHF
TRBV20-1,CSASTRADGYTF
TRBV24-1,CATSDGRRASNEQFF
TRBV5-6,CASSPGGDGGYTF
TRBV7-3,CASSHGATDTQYF
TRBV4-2,CASSQPGQGPEQYF
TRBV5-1,CASSLQGSTEAFF
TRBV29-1,CSVDGGHFEGNQPQHF
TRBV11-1,CASSPSQGNTEAFF
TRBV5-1,CASSTGLAGGGEQYF
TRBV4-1,CASSPDAGSGGYTF
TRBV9,CASNLDDTDTQYF
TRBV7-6,CASSLGTENTEAFF
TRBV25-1,CASSSTARRNTEAFF
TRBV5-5,CASSLVAGESYEQYF
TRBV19,CASSMGLRETQYF
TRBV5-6,CASSRTGQGSDTQYF
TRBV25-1,CASSGQGVGLADYEQYF